Shown below are 7 T cell receptor beta chains from a single sample sequenced in a study of T cell repertoires in cytomegalovirus infection. No antigen has been assigned to these receptors. TCRdb reanalysed the reads using MiXCR and keeps one entry per CDR3 protein. This table has hundreds of thousands of distinct CDR3 sequences, around a third appearing once. Sequenced material: cultured PBMCs, taken from culture after CMV antigen stimulation. The origin of the receptors is a human donor in good health (CMV status not recorded). Some clones in this sample may be carry-over from other donors' samples.

This clonotype was found a few times. This CDR3 is CATHKPGTDPESNQPQHF. The CDR3 bases are TGTGCCACCCACAAACCCGGGACAGACCCTGAGAGCAATCAGCCCCAGCATTTT. The chain combines TRBV24-1 with TRBJ1-5; 7 bases match TRBD1. The CDR3 is made up of 18 amino acids. Germline CDR1 reads KGHDR; CDR2 reads SFDVKD. After removal of 9 bases from V and 1 base from J, the junction contained 17 bases not matched to a gene.

The rearrangement uses TRBV4-2 and TRBJ1-4; no clear D gene. Deletions cut 4 bases from V and 4 bases from J, with 10 bases between. CDR1 is LGHNA, CDR2 YNFKEQ, per germline. The CDR3 totals 14 residues. CDR3 amino acids: CASSPRADNEKLFF. For the CDR3, the DNA is TGTGCCAGCAGCCCTAGGGCGGATAATGAAAAACTGTTTTTT.

CDR3 sequence (DNA): TGTGCCAGCAGCTTAGCGGATTACTACAATGAGCAGTTCTTC. Its protein product is CASSLADYYNEQFF. The J gene is TRBJ2-1, the V gene TRBV11-2; D ambiguous. Trimming shortened V by 1 base and J by 3 bases, and 7 bases separated the two germline ends. CDR1 and CDR2 from the germline V gene are SGHAT and FQNNGV. There are 14 residues in the CDR3.

As concerns this clonotype: The final CDR3 position lacks the conserved phenylalanine or tryptophan, pointing to a likely read error. This chain uses TRBV12-3 or TRBV12-4 with TRBJ2-2; 10 bases agree with TRBD1. V lost 9 bases and J lost 5; bases outside the gene matches: 9. This CDR3 has 15 residues. The CDR3 sequence: CASYNLGQGTGELFL. As DNA, the CDR3 is TGTGCCAGTTACAACCTGGGACAGGGGACCGGGGAGCTGTTTTTA.

The CDR3 sequence is CASSPYSGSSTEAFF. The CDR3 DNA follows: TGTGCCAGCAGTCCATACTCAGGGTCTAGCACTGAAGCTTTCTTT. The chain couples TRBV27 to TRBJ1-1; D possibly corresponds to TRBD1 (5 bases). V was clipped by 5 bases and J by 4 bases, with 17 bases between them. The CDR3 spans 15 residues. Per the germline V gene, CDR1 is MNHEY and CDR2 is SMNVEV (reference sequence).

The chain employs TRBV19 and TRBJ1-1; D call uncertain. Germline CDR1 is LNHDA and CDR2 is SQIVND (reference sequence). V gave up 6 bases and J gave up 5 bases, with 16 bases separating them. CDR3 length: 14 residues. The CDR3 is CASRGVLLGTEAFF. The CDR3 DNA reads as TGTGCCAGTAGAGGAGTCCTACTAGGGACTGAAGCTTTCTTT.

The rearrangement uses TRBV7-9 and TRBJ2-7; 7 positions agree with TRBD2. Unmatched junction bases numbered 10, after V lost 5 bases and J lost 0 bases. Germline V lookup: CDR1 SEHNR, CDR2 FQNEAQ (reference sequence). This CDR3 has 16 residues. CDR3: CASSRSTSVSSYEQYF. The CDR3 DNA reads TGTGCCAGCAGCCGATCCACTAGCGTCAGCTCCTACGAGCAGTACTTC. The whole variable domain, filled in from reference TRBV7-9 and TRBJ2-7, reads DTGVSQNPRHKITKRGQNVTFRCDPISEHNRLYWYRQTLGQGPEFLTYFQNEAQLEKSRLLSDRFSAERPKGSFSTLEIQRTEQGDSAMYLCASSRSTSVSSYEQYFGPGTRLTVT.